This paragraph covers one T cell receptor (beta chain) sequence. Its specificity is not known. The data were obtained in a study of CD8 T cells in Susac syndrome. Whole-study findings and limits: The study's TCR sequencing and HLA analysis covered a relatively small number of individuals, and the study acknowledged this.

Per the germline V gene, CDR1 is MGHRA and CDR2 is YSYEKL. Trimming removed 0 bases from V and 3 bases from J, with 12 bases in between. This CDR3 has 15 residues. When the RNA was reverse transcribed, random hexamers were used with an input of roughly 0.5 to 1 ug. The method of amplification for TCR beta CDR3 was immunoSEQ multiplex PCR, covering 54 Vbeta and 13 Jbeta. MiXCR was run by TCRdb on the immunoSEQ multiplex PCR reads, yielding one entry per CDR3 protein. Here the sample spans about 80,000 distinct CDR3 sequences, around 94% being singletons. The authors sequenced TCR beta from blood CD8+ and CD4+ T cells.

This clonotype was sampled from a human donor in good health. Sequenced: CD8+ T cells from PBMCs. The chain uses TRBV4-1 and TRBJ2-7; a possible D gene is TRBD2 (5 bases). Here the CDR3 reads CASSQDLATYYEQYF. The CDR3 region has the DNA TGCGCCAGCAGCCAAGATCTAGCTACCTACTACGAGCAGTACTTC.